These T cell receptor beta chains were read from a single sample in a study of OX40 agonist ivuxolimab in advanced cancers. Sequencing was performed with immunoSEQ multiplex PCR; in TCRdb, only in-frame clones are kept and a portion is missing. The sample contains about 36,000 clones, 88% of which appear only once. The sequences come from CD4+ or CD8+ T cells sorted from blood, collected in a trial of the OX40 agonist ivuxolimab. These TCRs come from an adult with an advanced solid tumor such as melanoma, head and neck, liver or kidney cancer. The CDR3 runs from the conserved cysteine through the conserved F or W. D genes are given only for firm matches. Size tells how often a clone was seen (once, few, many) or the class of an expanded clone, and some rows leave it out.

j_gene: TRBJ1-1; d_gene: NA; v_gene: TRBV19; len: 15; abundance: NA; CDR3aa: CASTQNSGMNTEAFF; CDR3nt: TGTGCCAGTACCCAAAATTCGGGTATGAACACTGAAGCTTTCTTT
j_gene: TRBJ2-3; d_gene: NA; v_gene: TRBV9; len: 16; abundance: NA; CDR3aa: CASSGPRQVYTDTQYF; CDR3nt: TGTGCCAGCAGTGGACCCCGACAGGTATACACAGATACGCAGTATTTT
j_gene: TRBJ2-3; d_gene: NA; v_gene: TRBV5-1; len: 14; abundance: NA; CDR3aa: CASSLDRNTDTQYF; CDR3nt: TGCGCCAGCAGCTTGGACAGAAACACAGATACGCAGTATTTT
j_gene: TRBJ2-7; d_gene: NA; v_gene: TRBV2; len: 13; abundance: NA; CDR3aa: CASTRAGFHEQYF; CDR3nt: TGTGCCAGCACTCGCGCAGGGTTCCACGAGCAGTACTTC
j_gene: TRBJ2-2; d_gene: NA; v_gene: TRBV30; len: 12; abundance: NA; CDR3aa: CAWTTNTGELFF; CDR3nt: TGTGCCTGGACCACGAACACCGGGGAGCTGTTTTTT
j_gene: TRBJ2-2; d_gene: NA; v_gene: TRBV30; len: 18; abundance: NA; CDR3aa: CAWKDSYGGLLFTGELFF; CDR3nt: TGTGCCTGGAAGGACTCTTATGGGGGGCTCTTATTTACCGGGGAGCTGTTTTTT
j_gene: TRBJ2-2; d_gene: NA; v_gene: TRBV7-2; len: 15; abundance: NA; CDR3aa: CASSLNPGITGELFF; CDR3nt: TGTGCCAGCAGCTTGAATCCAGGAATCACCGGGGAGCTGTTTTTT
j_gene: TRBJ1-5; d_gene: NA; v_gene: TRBV5-6; len: 15; abundance: NA; CDR3aa: CASSLYRGPNQPQHF; CDR3nt: TGTGCCAGCAGCTTATACCGGGGGCCGAATCAGCCCCAGCATTTT
j_gene: TRBJ1-2; d_gene: NA; v_gene: TRBV5-1; len: 14; abundance: NA; CDR3aa: CASSLAGKSYGYTF; CDR3nt: TGCGCCAGCAGCTTGGCGGGGAAGAGCTATGGCTACACCTTC
j_gene: TRBJ1-1; d_gene: NA; v_gene: TRBV6-1; len: 13; abundance: NA; CDR3aa: CASYLRARSEAFF; CDR3nt: TGTGCCAGCTATCTCAGGGCCCGAAGTGAAGCTTTCTTT
j_gene: TRBJ1-4; d_gene: TRBD1; v_gene: TRBV27; len: 15; abundance: NA; CDR3aa: CASSAPGTGAWELFF; CDR3nt: TGTGCCAGCAGTGCCCCCGGGACAGGGGCCTGGGAACTGTTTTTT
j_gene: TRBJ1-5; d_gene: NA; v_gene: TRBV30; len: 13; abundance: NA; CDR3aa: CAWSVRDYQPQHF; CDR3nt: TGTGCCTGGAGTGTACGGGACTATCAGCCCCAGCATTTT
j_gene: TRBJ1-2; d_gene: NA; v_gene: TRBV19; len: 13; abundance: NA; CDR3aa: CASSRTINYGYTF; CDR3nt: TGTGCCAGTAGTAGGACTATTAACTATGGCTACACCTTC
j_gene: TRBJ2-5; d_gene: TRBD2; v_gene: TRBV27; len: 15; abundance: NA; CDR3aa: CASSVRGRERETQYF; CDR3nt: TGTGCCAGCAGCGTTCGGGGGAGGGAAAGAGAGACCCAGTACTTC
j_gene: TRBJ2-3; d_gene: NA; v_gene: TRBV10-1; len: 15; abundance: once; CDR3aa: CASSESATLGDTQYF; CDR3nt: TGCGCCAGCAGTGAGTCCGCGACTCTCGGGGATACGCAGTATTTT
j_gene: TRBJ2-3; d_gene: TRBD2; v_gene: TRBV7-2; len: 15; abundance: NA; CDR3aa: CASSPYAGGTDTQYF; CDR3nt: TGTGCCAGCAGCCCCTACGCGGGGGGTACAGATACGCAGTATTTT
j_gene: TRBJ1-5; d_gene: NA; v_gene: TRBV6-6; len: 14; abundance: NA; CDR3aa: CASSYEGSNQPQHF; CDR3nt: TGTGCCAGCAGTTACGAAGGTAGCAATCAGCCCCAGCATTTT
j_gene: TRBJ1-1; d_gene: NA; v_gene: TRBV7-9; len: 12; abundance: NA; CDR3aa: CASSLRWGEAFF; CDR3nt: TGTGCCAGCAGCTTAAGGTGGGGTGAAGCTTTCTTT
j_gene: TRBJ2-1; d_gene: NA; v_gene: TRBV27; len: 13; abundance: NA; CDR3aa: CASSHTTGTEQFF; CDR3nt: TGTGCCAGCAGTCACACTACAGGGACTGAGCAGTTCTTC
j_gene: TRBJ2-3; d_gene: TRBD2; v_gene: TRBV18; len: 15; abundance: NA; CDR3aa: CASAPLAGNTDTQYF; CDR3nt: TGTGCCAGCGCCCCACTAGCGGGGAACACAGATACGCAGTATTTT
j_gene: TRBJ1-2; d_gene: NA; v_gene: TRBV28; len: 13; abundance: NA; CDR3aa: CASMGAGNYGYTF; CDR3nt: TGTGCCAGCATGGGAGCAGGCAACTATGGCTACACCTTC
j_gene: TRBJ2-1; d_gene: NA; v_gene: TRBV30; len: 15; abundance: NA; CDR3aa: CAWSGGVGAYNEQFF; CDR3nt: TGTGCCTGGAGTGGGGGGGTCGGGGCCTACAATGAGCAGTTCTTC
j_gene: TRBJ2-2; d_gene: NA; v_gene: TRBV14; len: 16; abundance: few; CDR3aa: CASSQEIHGESGELFF; CDR3nt: TGTGCCAGCAGCCAGGAGATCCACGGGGAGAGCGGGGAGCTGTTTTTT
j_gene: TRBJ1-4; d_gene: TRBD1; v_gene: TRBV6-5; len: 15; abundance: NA; CDR3aa: CASRGTGAGNEKLFF; CDR3nt: TGTGCCAGCCGAGGGACAGGGGCTGGTAATGAAAAACTGTTTTTT
j_gene: TRBJ1-2; d_gene: TRBD1; v_gene: TRBV5-4; len: 14; abundance: NA; CDR3aa: CASSSDRTPRGREF; CDR3nt: TGTGCCAGCAGCTCGGACAGGACACCTCGTGGACGGGAGTTC
j_gene: TRBJ2-1; d_gene: NA; v_gene: TRBV18; len: 13; abundance: NA; CDR3aa: CASSPPGGDIQFF; CDR3nt: TGTGCCAGCTCACCACCAGGAGGGGATATCCAGTTCTTC
j_gene: TRBJ2-3; d_gene: TRBD1; v_gene: TRBV28; len: 15; abundance: NA; CDR3aa: CASSLVGQGTDTQYF; CDR3nt: TGTGCCAGCAGTTTAGTGGGACAGGGCACAGATACGCAGTATTTT
j_gene: TRBJ2-7; d_gene: TRBD1; v_gene: TRBV9; len: 15; abundance: NA; CDR3aa: CASSVGTAASYEQYF; CDR3nt: TGTGCCAGCAGCGTCGGGACAGCAGCCTCCTACGAGCAGTACTTC
j_gene: TRBJ2-4; d_gene: NA; v_gene: TRBV30; len: 14; abundance: NA; CDR3aa: CAWRTRGAKNIQYF; CDR3nt: TGTGCCTGGAGGACCCGGGGAGCCAAAAACATTCAGTACTTC
j_gene: TRBJ1-1; d_gene: TRBD1; v_gene: TRBV11-1; len: 16; abundance: NA; CDR3aa: CASSLVPTGRDTEAFF; CDR3nt: TGTGCCAGCAGCTTAGTTCCGACAGGGAGAGACACTGAAGCTTTCTTT
j_gene: TRBJ2-7; d_gene: NA; v_gene: TRBV11-3; len: 13; abundance: NA; CDR3aa: CASSLTGSNEQYF; CDR3nt: TGTGCCAGCAGCTTAACGGGGTCCAACGAGCAGTACTTC
j_gene: TRBJ1-3; d_gene: NA; v_gene: TRBV11-2; len: 14; abundance: NA; CDR3aa: CASSRNGAGNTIYF; CDR3nt: TGTGCCAGCAGCCGAAATGGGGCGGGAAACACCATATATTTT
j_gene: TRBJ1-5; d_gene: NA; v_gene: TRBV30; len: 15; abundance: NA; CDR3aa: CAWSGGSNSNQPQHF; CDR3nt: TGTGCCTGGAGTGGAGGCAGTAATAGCAATCAGCCCCAGCATTTT
j_gene: TRBJ2-3; d_gene: TRBD1; v_gene: TRBV7-3; len: 16; abundance: NA; CDR3aa: CASSPRPGQGRDTQYF; CDR3nt: TGTGCCAGCAGCCCCCGCCCGGGACAGGGGAGAGATACGCAGTATTTT
j_gene: TRBJ2-7; d_gene: TRBD1; v_gene: TRBV4-2; len: 18; abundance: NA; CDR3aa: CASSQAFSRTGTSYEQYF; CDR3nt: TGTGCCAGCAGCCAAGCTTTTTCTCGGACAGGAACCTCCTACGAGCAGTACTTC
j_gene: TRBJ2-7; d_gene: TRBD1; v_gene: TRBV11-2; len: 15; abundance: NA; CDR3aa: CASSAGTGRTYEQYF; CDR3nt: TGTGCCAGCAGCGCCGGGACAGGGCGGACCTACGAGCAGTACTTC
j_gene: TRBJ1-1; d_gene: NA; v_gene: TRBV18; len: 13; abundance: NA; CDR3aa: CASSPNREMEAFF; CDR3nt: TGTGCCAGCTCACCAAACAGGGAAATGGAAGCTTTCTTT
j_gene: TRBJ2-1; d_gene: NA; v_gene: TRBV9; len: 14; abundance: NA; CDR3aa: CASSVALGINEQFF; CDR3nt: TGTGCCAGCAGCGTCGCCCTGGGTATCAATGAGCAGTTCTTC
j_gene: TRBJ1-3; d_gene: NA; v_gene: TRBV2; len: 18; abundance: NA; CDR3aa: CASSYPRSGTNSGNTIYF; CDR3nt: TGTGCCAGCAGTTACCCCCGATCCGGGACAAACTCTGGAAACACCATATATTTT
j_gene: TRBJ2-5; d_gene: NA; v_gene: TRBV5-1; len: 12; abundance: once; CDR3aa: CASSETRETQYF; CDR3nt: TGCGCCAGCAGCGAGACTAGGGAGACCCAGTACTTC
j_gene: TRBJ1-2; d_gene: NA; v_gene: TRBV7-2; len: 13; abundance: NA; CDR3aa: CASNSYPDYGYTF; CDR3nt: TGTGCCAGCAACTCATATCCGGACTATGGCTACACCTTC
j_gene: TRBJ2-1; d_gene: TRBD2; v_gene: TRBV30; len: 15; abundance: NA; CDR3aa: CAWCSGTSGYNEQFF; CDR3nt: TGTGCCTGGTGTTCCGGGACTAGCGGATACAATGAGCAGTTCTTC
j_gene: TRBJ2-1; d_gene: NA; v_gene: TRBV15; len: 14; abundance: NA; CDR3aa: CATSWTAHDNEQFF; CDR3nt: TGTGCCACCAGTTGGACAGCCCATGACAATGAGCAGTTCTTC
j_gene: TRBJ2-7; d_gene: NA; v_gene: TRBV7-2; len: 14; abundance: NA; CDR3aa: CASSFAQGSYEQYF; CDR3nt: TGTGCCAGCAGCTTCGCCCAGGGTTCCTACGAGCAGTACTTC
j_gene: TRBJ2-3; d_gene: NA; v_gene: TRBV6-5; len: 15; abundance: NA; CDR3aa: CASSYGTARVDTQYF; CDR3nt: TGTGCCAGCAGTTACGGAACGGCCCGAGTAGATACGCAGTATTTT
j_gene: TRBJ2-7; d_gene: TRBD1; v_gene: TRBV11-2; len: 16; abundance: NA; CDR3aa: CASSDRDRAVSYEQYF; CDR3nt: TGTGCCAGCAGCGACCGGGACAGGGCAGTATCCTACGAGCAGTACTTC